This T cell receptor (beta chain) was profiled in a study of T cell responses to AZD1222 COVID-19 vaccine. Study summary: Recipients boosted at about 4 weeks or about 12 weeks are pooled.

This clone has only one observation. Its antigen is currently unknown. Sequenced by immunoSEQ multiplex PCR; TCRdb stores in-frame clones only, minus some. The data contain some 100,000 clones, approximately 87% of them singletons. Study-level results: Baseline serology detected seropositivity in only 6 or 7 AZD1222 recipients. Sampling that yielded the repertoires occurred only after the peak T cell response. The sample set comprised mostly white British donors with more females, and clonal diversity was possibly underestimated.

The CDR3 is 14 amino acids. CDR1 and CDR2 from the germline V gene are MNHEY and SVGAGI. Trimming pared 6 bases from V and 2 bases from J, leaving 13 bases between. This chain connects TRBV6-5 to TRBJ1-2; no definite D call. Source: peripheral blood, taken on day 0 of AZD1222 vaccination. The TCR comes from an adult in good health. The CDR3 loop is CASRKTQVNYGYTF. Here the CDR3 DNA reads TGTGCCAGCAGAAAGACTCAAGTAAACTATGGCTACACCTTC.